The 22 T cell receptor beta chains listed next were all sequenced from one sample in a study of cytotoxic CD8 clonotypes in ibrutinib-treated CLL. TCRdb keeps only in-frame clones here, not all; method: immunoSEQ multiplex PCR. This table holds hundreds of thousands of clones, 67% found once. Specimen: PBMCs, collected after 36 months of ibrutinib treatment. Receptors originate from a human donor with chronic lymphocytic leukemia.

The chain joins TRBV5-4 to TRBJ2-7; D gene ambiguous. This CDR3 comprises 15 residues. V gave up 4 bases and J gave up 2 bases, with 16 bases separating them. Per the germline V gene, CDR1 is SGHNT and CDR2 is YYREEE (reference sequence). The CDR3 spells CASSAKTGSPYEQYF. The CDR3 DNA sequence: TGTGCCAGCAGCGCTAAAACGGGTTCCCCCTACGAGCAGTACTTC.

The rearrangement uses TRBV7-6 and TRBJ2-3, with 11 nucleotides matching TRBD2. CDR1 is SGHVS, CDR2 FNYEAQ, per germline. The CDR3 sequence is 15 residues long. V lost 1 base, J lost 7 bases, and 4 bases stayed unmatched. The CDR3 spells CASSLEVAGGNTQYF. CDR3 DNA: TGTGCCAGCAGCTTAGAGGTAGCGGGAGGGAATACGCAGTATTTT.

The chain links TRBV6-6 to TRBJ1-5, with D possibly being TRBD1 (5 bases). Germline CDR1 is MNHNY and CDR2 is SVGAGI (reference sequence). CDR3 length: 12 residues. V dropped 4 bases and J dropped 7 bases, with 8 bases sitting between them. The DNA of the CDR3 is TGTGCCAGCAGTTCAGGGTTGCAGCCCCAGCATTTT. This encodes CASSSGLQPQHF.

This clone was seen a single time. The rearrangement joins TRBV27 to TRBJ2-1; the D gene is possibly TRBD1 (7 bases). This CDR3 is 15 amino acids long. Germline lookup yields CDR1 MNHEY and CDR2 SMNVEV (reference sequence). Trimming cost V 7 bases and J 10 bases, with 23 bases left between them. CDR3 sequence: CASNKLTSQGGEQFF. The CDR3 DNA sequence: TGTGCCAGCAATAAACTCACCTCTCAGGGGGGCGAGCAGTTCTTC.

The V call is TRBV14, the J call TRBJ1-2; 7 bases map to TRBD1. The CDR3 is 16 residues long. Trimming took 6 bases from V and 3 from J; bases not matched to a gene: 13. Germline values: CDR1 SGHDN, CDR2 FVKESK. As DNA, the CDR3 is TGTGCCAGCAGTCTAGACTCGTGGGACAGAGACTATGGCTACACCTTC. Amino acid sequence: CASSLDSWDRDYGYTF.

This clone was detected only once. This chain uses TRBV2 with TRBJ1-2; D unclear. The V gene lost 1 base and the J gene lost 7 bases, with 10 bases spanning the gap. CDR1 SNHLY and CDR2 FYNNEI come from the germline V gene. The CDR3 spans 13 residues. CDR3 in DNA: TGTGCCAGCAGTGAAGATCACCGAATTGGCTACACCTTC. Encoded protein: CASSEDHRIGYTF.

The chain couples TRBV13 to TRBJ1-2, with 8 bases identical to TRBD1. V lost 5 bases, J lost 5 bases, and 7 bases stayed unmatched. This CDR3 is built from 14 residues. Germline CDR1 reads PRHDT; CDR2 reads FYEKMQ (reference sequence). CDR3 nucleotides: TGTGCCAGCAGCCCCCGACAGGGGTTTTATGGCTACACCTTC. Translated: CASSPRQGFYGYTF.

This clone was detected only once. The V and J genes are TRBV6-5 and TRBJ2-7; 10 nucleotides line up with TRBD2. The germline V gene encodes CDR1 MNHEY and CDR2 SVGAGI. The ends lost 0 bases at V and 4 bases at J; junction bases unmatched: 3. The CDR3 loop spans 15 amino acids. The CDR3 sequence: CASSYSPSGSYEQYF. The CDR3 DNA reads TGTGCCAGCAGTTACTCCCCTAGCGGGAGTTACGAGCAGTACTTC.

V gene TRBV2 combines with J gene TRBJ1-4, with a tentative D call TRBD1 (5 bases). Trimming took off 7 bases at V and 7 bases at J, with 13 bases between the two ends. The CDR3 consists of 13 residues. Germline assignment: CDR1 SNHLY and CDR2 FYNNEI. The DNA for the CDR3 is TGTGCCAGCACGGGGGGTAGGGGTGAAAAACTGTTTTTT. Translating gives CASTGGRGEKLFF.

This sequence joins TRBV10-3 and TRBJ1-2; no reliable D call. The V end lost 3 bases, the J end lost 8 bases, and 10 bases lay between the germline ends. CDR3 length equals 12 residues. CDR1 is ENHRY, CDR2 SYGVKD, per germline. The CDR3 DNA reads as TGTGCCATCAGTGATAACCAACGGGGCTACACCTTC. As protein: CAISDNQRGYTF.

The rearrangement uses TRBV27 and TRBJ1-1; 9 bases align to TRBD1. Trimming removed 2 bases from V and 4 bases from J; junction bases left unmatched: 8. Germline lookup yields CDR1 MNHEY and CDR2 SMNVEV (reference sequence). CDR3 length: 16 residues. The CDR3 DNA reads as TGTGCCAGCAGTTTAGCGGGGACAGGGTTGACCACTGAAGCTTTCTTT. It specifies CASSLAGTGLTTEAFF.

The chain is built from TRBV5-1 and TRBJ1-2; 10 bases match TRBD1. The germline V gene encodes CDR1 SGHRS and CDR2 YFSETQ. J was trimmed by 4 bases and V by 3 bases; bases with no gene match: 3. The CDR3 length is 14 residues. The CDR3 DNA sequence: TGCGCCAGCAGCTGGACAGGGGGGCCCTATGGCTACACCTTC. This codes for CASSWTGGPYGYTF.

The CDR3 sequence: CASSQGGRSSYEQYF. Written as DNA, the CDR3 is TGTGCCAGCAGCCAAGGTGGGCGGAGCTCCTACGAGCAGTACTTC. The V and J genes are TRBV4-2 and TRBJ2-7; D ambiguous. This CDR3 has 15 residues. Trimming cost V 1 base and J 0 bases, with 10 bases left between them. Germline CDR1 and CDR2: LGHNA and YNFKEQ.

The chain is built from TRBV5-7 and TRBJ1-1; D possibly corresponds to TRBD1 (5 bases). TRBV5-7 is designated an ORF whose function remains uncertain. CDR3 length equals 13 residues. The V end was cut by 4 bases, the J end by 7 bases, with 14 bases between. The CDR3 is CASSRGTACEAFF. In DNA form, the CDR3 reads TGTGCCAGCAGCCGTGGGACGGCCTGTGAAGCTTTCTTT.

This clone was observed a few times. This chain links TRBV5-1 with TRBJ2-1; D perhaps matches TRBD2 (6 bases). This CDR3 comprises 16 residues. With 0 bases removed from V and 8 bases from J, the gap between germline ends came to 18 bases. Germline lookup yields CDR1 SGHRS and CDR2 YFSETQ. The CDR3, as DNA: TGCGCCAGCAGCTTGGCAAAGACGGGAGTGGGCGATGAGCAGTTCTTC. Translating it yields CASSLAKTGVGDEQFF. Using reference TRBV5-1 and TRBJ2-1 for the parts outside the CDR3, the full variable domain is KAGVTQTPRYLIKTRGQQVTLSCSPISGHRSVSWYQQTPGQGLQFLFEYFSETQRNKGNFPGRFSGRQFSNSRSEMNVSTLELGDSALYLCASSLAKTGVGDEQFFGPGTRLTVL.

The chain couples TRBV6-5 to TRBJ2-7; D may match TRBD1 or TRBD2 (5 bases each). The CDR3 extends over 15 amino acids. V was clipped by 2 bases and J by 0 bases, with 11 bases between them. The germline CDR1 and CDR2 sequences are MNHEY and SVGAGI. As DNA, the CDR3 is TGTGCCAGCAGTTACGTGTATGGGACCTCCTACGAGCAGTACTTC. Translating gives CASSYVYGTSYEQYF.

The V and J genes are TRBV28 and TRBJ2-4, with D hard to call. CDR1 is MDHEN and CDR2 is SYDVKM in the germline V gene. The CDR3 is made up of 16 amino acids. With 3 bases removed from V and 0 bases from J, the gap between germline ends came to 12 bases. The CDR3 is CASSFFTVTAKNIQYF. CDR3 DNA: TGTGCCAGCAGTTTTTTTACAGTCACAGCCAAAAACATTCAGTACTTC.

The CDR3 here is CASSGLGGTQYF. For the CDR3, the DNA is TGTGCCAGCAGCGGCCTCGGTGGTACGCAGTATTTT. V usage is TRBV14 and J usage is TRBJ2-3; no clear D. The ends were cut back, 5 bases at V and 8 bases at J, with 11 bases in the middle. Germline CDR1 reads SGHDN; CDR2 reads FVKESK. The CDR3 is 12 residues long.

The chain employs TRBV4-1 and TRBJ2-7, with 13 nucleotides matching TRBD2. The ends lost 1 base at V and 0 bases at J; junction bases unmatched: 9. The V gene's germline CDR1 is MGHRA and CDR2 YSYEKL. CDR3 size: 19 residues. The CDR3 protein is CASSQGSGLAGASSYEQYF. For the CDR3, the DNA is TGCGCCAGCAGCCAAGGATCAGGACTAGCGGGGGCGAGCTCCTACGAGCAGTACTTC.

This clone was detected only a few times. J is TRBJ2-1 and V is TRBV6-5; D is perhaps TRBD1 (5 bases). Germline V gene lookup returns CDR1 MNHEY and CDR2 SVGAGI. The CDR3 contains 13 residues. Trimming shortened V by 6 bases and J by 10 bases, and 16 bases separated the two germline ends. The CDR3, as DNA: TGTGCCAGCAGGAGACCCGGGCCAGGGGAGCAGTTCTTC. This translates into CASRRPGPGEQFF.

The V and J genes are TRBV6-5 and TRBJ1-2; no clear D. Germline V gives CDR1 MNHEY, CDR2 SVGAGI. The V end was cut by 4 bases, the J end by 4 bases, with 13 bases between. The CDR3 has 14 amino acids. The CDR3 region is CASSSHRVIYGYTF. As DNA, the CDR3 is TGTGCCAGCAGTTCTCATAGGGTGATCTATGGCTACACCTTC.

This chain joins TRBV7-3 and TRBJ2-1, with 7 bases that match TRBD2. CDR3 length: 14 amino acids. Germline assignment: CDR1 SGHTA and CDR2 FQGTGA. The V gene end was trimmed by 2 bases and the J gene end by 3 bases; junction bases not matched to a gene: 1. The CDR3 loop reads CASSLGGSYNEQFF. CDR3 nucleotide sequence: TGTGCCAGCAGCTTAGGCGGGAGCTACAATGAGCAGTTCTTC. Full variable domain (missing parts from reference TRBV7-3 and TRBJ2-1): GAGVSQTPSNKVTEKGKYVELRCDPISGHTALYWYRQSLGQGPEFLIYFQGTGAADDSGLPNDRFFAVRPEGSVSTLKIQRTERGDSAVYLCASSLGGSYNEQFFGPGTRLTVL.